Below, 31 T cell receptor beta chains from the same sample are listed, as sequenced in a study of spatial heterogeneity in lung cancer. The time point here: sample taken at primary tumor resection. Without sorting, whole RNA was sequenced from tumor, nontumor lung or frozen PBMC. TCRdb recomputed calls from the 5' RACE reads with MiXCR, one row per CDR3 protein. The data contain just under 95,000 distinct CDR3 sequences, over 9.5% of them singletons. Source: PBMCs, taken at surgery. The receptors originated from a male donor with early-stage non-small cell lung cancer.

J is TRBJ2-4 and V is TRBV28; 8 bases line up with TRBD1. J lost 4 bases, V lost 0 bases, and 5 bases had no gene match. The germline V gene encodes CDR1 MDHEN and CDR2 SYDVKM. The CDR3 spans 16 residues. DNA of the CDR3: TGTGCCAGCAGTTTATGGGAAGGGACAGGAAAAAACATTCAGTACTTC. Its protein is CASSLWEGTGKNIQYF.

At least ten counts were recorded for this clonotype. This chain connects TRBV9 to TRBJ2-1, with D tentatively TRBD1 (6 bases). This CDR3 has 14 residues. Trimming took off 0 bases at V and 6 bases at J, with 10 bases between the two ends. Germline values: CDR1 SGDLS, CDR2 YYNGEE. The CDR3 DNA reads TGTGCCAGCAGCGTAGCCATAGGGGGCAATGAGCAGTTCTTC. Encoded protein: CASSVAIGGNEQFF.

The gene calls are TRBV20-1 and TRBJ1-3; the D is unclear. V lost 5 bases and J 1 base, leaving 15 bases between the germline ends. The CDR3 length is 15 residues. Germline assignment: CDR1 DFQATT and CDR2 SNEGSKA (reference sequence). CDR3 DNA: TGCAGTGCTGTCTCAGGAGGAGTTTCTGGAAACACCATATATTTT. This codes for CSAVSGGVSGNTIYF.

The V and J genes are TRBV7-2 and TRBJ1-5; D is ambiguous. The length of the CDR3 is 13 residues. V was trimmed by 3 bases and J by 6 bases, leaving 9 bases between them. Germline loops: CDR1 SGHTA, CDR2 FQGNSA. CDR3 sequence (DNA): TGTGCCAGCAGCTTCTCTCTGTCTCAGCCCCAGCATTTT. Translating it yields CASSFSLSQPQHF.

The chain carries TRBV11-2 and TRBJ2-1, with D unresolved. V lost 4 bases and J 0 bases, leaving 7 bases between the germline ends. CDR1 and CDR2 (germline): SGHAT, FQNNGV. The CDR3 runs 14 residues. The CDR3 loop is CASSSPSSYNEQFF. The CDR3, as DNA: TGTGCCAGCAGCTCCCCGAGCTCCTACAATGAGCAGTTCTTC.

This clonotype was counted many times. The chain recombines TRBV27 with TRBJ2-4; the D is unclear. This CDR3 is built from 14 residues. Germline V gene lookup returns CDR1 MNHEY and CDR2 SMNVEV (reference sequence). V gave up 6 bases and J gave up 1 base, with 10 bases separating them. The CDR3: CASRPAVAKNIQYF. For the CDR3, the DNA is TGTGCCAGCAGGCCCGCGGTGGCCAAAAACATTCAGTACTTC.

This clonotype was picked up one time. At one end the junction does not follow the germline gene, possibly because of a read error. The chain has TRBV11-2 and TRBJ2-5; a possible D gene is TRBD1 (6 bases). CDR1 is SGHAT and CDR2 is FQNNGV in the germline V gene. This CDR3 spans 13 amino acids. CDR3 loop: CASSNREGETQHF. CDR3 DNA sequence: TGTGCCAGCAGCAACAGGGAAGGGGAGACCCAGCACTTC.

V usage is TRBV28 and J usage is TRBJ2-7; 10 bases line up with TRBD1. This CDR3 comprises 15 residues. J lost 0 bases, V lost 6 bases, and 5 bases had no gene match. The germline V gene encodes CDR1 MDHEN and CDR2 SYDVKM. In DNA, the CDR3 is TGTGCCAGCAGCACCCGGGACAGGGGCTCCTACGAGCAGTACTTC. This sequence encodes CASSTRDRGSYEQYF.

This clonotype was found many times. This sequence joins TRBV20-1 and TRBJ2-3, with D perhaps matching TRBD1 (5 bases). Germline V gene sequence: CDR1 DFQATT, CDR2 SNEGSKA (reference sequence). This CDR3 has 13 amino acids. V was trimmed by 5 bases and J by 2 bases, leaving 11 bases between them. The CDR3 spells CSAGAGPTDTQYF. The CDR3 region has the DNA TGCAGTGCTGGGGCTGGGCCCACAGATACGCAGTATTTT.

This clonotype has only a few counts. This rearrangement joins TRBV7-9 to TRBJ1-1; TRBD1 is a possible D gene (6 bases). V lost 5 bases to trimming and J lost 4 bases, with 11 bases between them. The CDR3 runs 13 residues. Per germline, CDR1 SEHNR and CDR2 FQNEAQ (reference sequence). The CDR3 DNA is TGTGCCAGCAGCGCAGGGACACTCACTGAAGCTTTCTTT. Translated: CASSAGTLTEAFF.

This clonotype has ten or more counts. The chain is built from TRBV7-2 and TRBJ1-2; 7 bases match TRBD1. After removal of 1 base from V and 4 bases from J, the junction contained 3 bases not matched to a gene. The length of the CDR3 is 14 residues. Germline V gene lookup returns CDR1 SGHTA and CDR2 FQGNSA. As DNA, the CDR3 is TGTGCCAGCAGCTTAGGAGGGACAGTCTATGGCTACACCTTC. Translation gives CASSLGGTVYGYTF.

This clonotype was found many times. V and J are TRBV30 and TRBJ2-2, with 9 bases lining up with TRBD1. The CDR3 is 14 amino acids. CDR1 is GTSNPN, CDR2 SVGIG, per germline (reference sequence). The V gene end was trimmed by 8 bases and the J gene end by 3 bases; junction bases not matched to a gene: 7. For the CDR3, the DNA is TGTGCCCGCCCGGGACAGGGAGACACCGGGGAGCTGTTTTTT. Amino acid sequence: CARPGQGDTGELFF.

The sample holds a few counts of this clonotype. The V call is TRBV28, the J call TRBJ1-1, with 11 bases matching TRBD1. Trimming took 4 bases from V and 2 from J; bases not matched to a gene: 12. Germline loops: CDR1 MDHEN, CDR2 SYDVKM. The CDR3 totals 18 residues. CDR3 loop: CASSSTGTGGFGNTEAFF. CDR3 coding DNA: TGTGCCAGCAGTTCCACCGGGACAGGGGGTTTTGGCAACACTGAAGCTTTCTTT.

This clonotype turned up a few times. This CDR3 is CASSSLTGSGIQYF. CDR3 DNA sequence: TGTGCCAGCAGTTCGTTAACGGGATCGGGCATTCAGTACTTC. The chain is built from TRBV6-2 or TRBV6-3 and TRBJ2-4; TRBD2 is a possible D gene (5 bases). CDR3 length: 14 residues. Germline CDR1 and CDR2: MNHEY and SVGEGT. Trimming cost V 4 bases and J 9 bases, with 16 bases left between them.

The chain uses TRBV28 and TRBJ1-1; 7 bases align to TRBD1. CDR1 and CDR2 (germline): MDHEN, SYDVKM. The CDR3 is made up of 13 amino acids. With 10 bases clipped from V and 0 bases from J, the junction kept 5 bases outside the gene matches. CDR3 in amino acids: CATWTGVNTEAFF. CDR3 DNA sequence: TGTGCCACATGGACAGGAGTGAACACTGAAGCTTTCTTT.

The chain uses TRBV9 and TRBJ2-5; the match to TRBD1 covers 9 bases. Germline V gives CDR1 SGDLS, CDR2 YYNGEE. V lost 1 base and J lost 3; bases outside the gene matches: 1. CDR3 size: 14 residues. The CDR3 spells CASSVRDREETQYF. As DNA, the CDR3 is TGTGCCAGCAGCGTAAGGGACAGGGAAGAGACCCAGTACTTC.

The chain links TRBV28 to TRBJ2-3; 8 bases are a match to TRBD2. After removal of 4 bases from V and 0 bases from J, the junction contained 9 bases not matched to a gene. Germline V gene lookup returns CDR1 MDHEN and CDR2 SYDVKM. The CDR3 has 17 residues. The CDR3 sequence: CASSWEVAGFSTDTQYF. The CDR3 nucleotides are TGTGCCAGCAGTTGGGAGGTAGCGGGGTTTAGCACAGATACGCAGTATTTT.

This clonotype was counted a few times. The chain has TRBV15 and TRBJ1-5; D gene uncertain. V lost 0 bases and J 8 bases, leaving 11 bases between the germline ends. From germline, CDR1 is LNHNV and CDR2 YYDKDF (reference sequence). The CDR3 length is 14 residues. CDR3: CATSRDRVGEPQHF. The CDR3 coding sequence is TGTGCCACCAGCAGAGATCGGGTCGGGGAGCCCCAGCATTTT. Combining the CDR3 with reference TRBV15 and TRBJ1-5 gives the whole variable domain DAMVIQNPRYQVTQFGKPVTLSCSQTLNHNVMYWYQQKSSQAPKLLFHYYDKDFNNEADTPDNFQSRRPNTSFCFLDIRSPGLGDTAMYLCATSRDRVGEPQHFGDGTRLSIL.

This chain joins TRBV28 and TRBJ1-2; 10 positions match TRBD1. The CDR3 is 18 amino acids. The germline gives CDR1 MDHEN, CDR2 SYDVKM. The junction had 14 bases not matched to a gene; V was cut back by 3 bases and J by 4 bases. The CDR3 DNA reads TGTGCCAGCAGTTTTCGAACGGGACAGGGGATAGGCCTCTATGGCTACACCTTC. The encoded protein is CASSFRTGQGIGLYGYTF.

The J gene is TRBJ1-1, the V gene TRBV20-1; D is unresolved. From germline, CDR1 is DFQATT and CDR2 SNEGSKA (reference sequence). Trimming left V 4 bases short and J 3 bases short, with 12 bases between. The CDR3 spans 13 residues. This CDR3 is CSATYFGDTEAFF. CDR3 bases: TGCAGTGCTACTTATTTTGGGGACACTGAAGCTTTCTTT.

This clonotype was seen more than once but under ten times. CDR3 sequence reads: CASSPRTGDNSPLHF. The CDR3 coding sequence is TGTGCCAGCAGCCCCCGGACAGGTGATAATTCACCCCTCCACTTT. The chain employs TRBV7-2 and TRBJ1-6, with TRBD1 identical over 7 bases. From germline, CDR1 is SGHTA and CDR2 FQGNSA. This CDR3 comprises 15 residues. The V segment lost 5 bases and the J segment 5 bases; nucleotides outside the gene matches: 6. Full variable domain (missing parts from reference TRBV7-2 and TRBJ1-6): GAGVSQSPSNKVTEKGKDVELRCDPISGHTALYWYRQSLGQGLEFLIYFQGNSAPDKSGLPSDRFSAERTGGSVSTLTIQRTQQEDSAVYLCASSPRTGDNSPLHFGNGTRLTVT.

The CDR3 nucleotides are TGTGCCAGCAGCGGGGCCCGCCGGGGCCCAGATACGCAGTATTTT. Translated: CASSGARRGPDTQYF. This sequence joins TRBV7-6 and TRBJ2-3; either TRBD1 or TRBD2 may supply D (5 bases each). This CDR3 spans 15 amino acids. Germline values: CDR1 SGHVS, CDR2 FNYEAQ. Deletions cut 5 bases from V and 4 bases from J, with 16 bases between.

The chain recombines TRBV10-3 with TRBJ2-3; TRBD1 agrees at 8 bases. V lost 6 bases and J lost 6; bases outside the gene matches: 2. Germline CDR1 is ENHRY and CDR2 is SYGVKD. CDR3 size: 12 residues. CDR3 DNA: TGTGCCATCAGGGACAGGGAGGATACGCAGTATTTT. Its translation is CAIRDREDTQYF.

Ten or more counts support this clonotype. A junction boundary mismatches the germline segment, possibly from a read error. This rearrangement joins TRBV5-1 to TRBJ1-1, with 7 bases matching TRBD1. The CDR3 consists of 15 residues. Germline CDR1 and CDR2: SGHRS and YFSETQ. CDR3 region: CASSLEGTANIEAFF. As DNA, the CDR3 is TGCGCCAGCAGCTTGGAAGGGACAGCGAACATTGAAGCTTTCTTT.

This clonotype was observed a few times. The chain combines TRBV7-2 with TRBJ1-2; 8 bases agree with TRBD1. The CDR3 totals 13 residues. Trimming cost V 4 bases and J 4 bases; bases outside gene matches: 2. Germline V gives CDR1 SGHTA, CDR2 FQGNSA. In DNA form, the CDR3 reads TGTGCCAGCAGCTCAGGGGGCGGCTATGGCTACACCTTC. This translates into CASSSGGGYGYTF.

This clonotype was counted between two and nine times. The chain couples TRBV6-2 or TRBV6-3 to TRBJ2-7; a weak D match, TRBD1 (5 bases). The CDR3 contains 15 residues. Germline values: CDR1 MNHEY, CDR2 SVGEGT. V lost 6 bases and J lost 0, with 15 bases in between. The CDR3 region has the DNA TGTGCCAGCAGACGGTTTGCAGGGTTCTCCTACGAGCAGTACTTC. Translation: CASRRFAGFSYEQYF.

This clonotype came up a few times. The rearrangement links TRBV6-1 to TRBJ1-5; D gene ambiguous. Germline loops: CDR1 MNHNS, CDR2 SASEGT. The CDR3 runs to 13 residues. V lost 7 bases and J lost 3, with 10 bases in between. CDR3 region: CASKAGSNQPQHF. CDR3 nucleotides: TGTGCCAGCAAGGCAGGCTCCAATCAGCCCCAGCATTTT.

This rearrangement joins TRBV3-1 to TRBJ2-5, with D maybe TRBD1 (6 bases). Germline V CDR1 and CDR2: LGHDT, YNNKEL (reference sequence). The CDR3 covers 13 residues. Trimming left V 6 bases short and J 7 bases short, with 15 bases between. The CDR3 DNA follows: TGTGCCAGCAGTTTGGACAGAATTGGGACCCAGTACTTC. This gives the protein CASSLDRIGTQYF.

This clonotype was observed a few times. The rearrangement uses TRBV12-3 or TRBV12-4 and TRBJ2-5; D is unclear. V lost 1 base and J 5 bases, leaving 14 bases between the germline ends. This CDR3 has 15 residues. The DNA for the CDR3 is TGTGCCAGCAGTTTAGAAGTCCTGGGCATGGAGACCCAGTACTTC. Its translation is CASSLEVLGMETQYF.

This clonotype was counted ten times or more. The chain has TRBV5-1 and TRBJ2-1, with TRBD2 as a possible D gene (5 bases). This CDR3 is 14 amino acids long. Germline CDR1 and CDR2: SGHRS and YFSETQ. The V gene lost 4 bases and the J gene lost 7 bases, with 15 bases spanning the gap. The CDR3 region is CASSVAPPGNEQFF. The CDR3 DNA reads as TGCGCCAGCAGCGTAGCGCCCCCAGGTAATGAGCAGTTCTTC.

The chain joins TRBV20-1 to TRBJ1-1, with D perhaps matching TRBD1 (6 bases). Germline assignment: CDR1 DFQATT and CDR2 SNEGSKA (reference sequence). There are 11 residues in the CDR3. The CDR3 bases are TGCAGCTATCAGGGGTATACGGAAGCTTTCTTT. Protein: CSYQGYTEAFF.